The 14 T cell receptor beta chains below come from one sample, sequenced in a study of cytomegalovirus exposure and HLA in healthy donors (dated 2017 in TCRdb). The library relied on the immunoSEQ multiplex PCR assay. For the multiplex PCR, a mixture combining 60 forward primers for TCR Vbeta segments and 13 reverse primers for TCR Jbeta segments was used. TCRdb took this table from immuneACCESS and kept in-frame rearrangements with V and J called. Such tables lack part of the clones; where checked against another copy, unresolved V genes explain under half of the gap, and the rest is unexplained. The sample table lists 150,000 to 200,000 clones, around 75% of them with a count of one. The ten biggest clones cover about 8% of the sample. Sequences were obtained from PBMCs. The receptors derive from a woman in her 40s in good health and CMV-seropositive.

This chain connects TRBV11-1 to TRBJ2-1; no clear D gene. Germline V lookup: CDR1 SGHAT, CDR2 FQDESV (reference sequence). V shed 4 bases and J shed 4 bases, with 8 bases lying between them. The CDR3 covers 13 residues. The CDR3 spells CASSSWRYNEQFF. CDR3 sequence (DNA): TGTGCCAGCAGCTCATGGCGGTACAATGAGCAGTTCTTC.

This chain connects TRBV7-2 to TRBJ2-7, with 10 nucleotides matching TRBD2. The trim removed 1 base at V and 4 bases at J, leaving 10 bases unmatched. Germline values: CDR1 SGHTA, CDR2 FQGNSA. CDR3 size: 17 residues. The DNA for the CDR3 is TGTGCCAGCAGCTTAGAGCGGAGCGGGAGGGCCGCATACGAGCAGTACTTC. Its protein is CASSLERSGRAAYEQYF.

The chain employs TRBV5-1 and TRBJ2-5; the D gene is possibly TRBD2 (5 bases). The J call may be incorrect, as the DNA end agrees better with TRBJ2-7. The CDR3 sequence is 17 residues long. Germline lookup yields CDR1 SGHRS and CDR2 YFSETQ. The CDR3 nucleotides read TGCGCCAGCAGCTTGACGGACTCATCCCTTAGCTCCTACGAGCAGTACTTC. It specifies CASSLTDSSLSSYEQYF.

This rearrangement joins TRBV5-5 to TRBJ2-7; D perhaps matches TRBD1 (6 bases). Trimming took off 7 bases at V and 0 bases at J, with 23 bases between the two ends. The CDR3 extends over 17 amino acids. Germline CDR1 SGHKS, CDR2 YYEKEE (reference sequence). The CDR3 spells CASAPRSGGTYSYEQYF. The CDR3 nucleotides read TGTGCCAGCGCCCCCAGGAGTGGGGGCACCTACTCCTACGAGCAGTACTTC.

V usage is TRBV19 and J usage is TRBJ1-1, with D possibly matching TRBD1 (5 bases). The ends were cut back, 0 bases at V and 5 bases at J, with 13 bases in the middle. Germline CDR1 and CDR2: LNHDA and SQIVND (reference sequence). CDR3 length: 15 amino acids. CDR3 amino acids: CASSIDGALGTEAFF. In DNA form, the CDR3 reads TGTGCCAGTAGTATAGATGGGGCCCTGGGGACTGAAGCTTTCTTT. Using reference TRBV19 and TRBJ1-1 for the parts outside the CDR3, the full variable domain is DGGITQSPKYLFRKEGQNVTLSCEQNLNHDAMYWYRQDPGQGLRLIYYSQIVNDFQKGDIAEGYSVSREKKESFPLTVTSAQKNPTAFYLCASSIDGALGTEAFFGQGTRLTVV.

This chain connects TRBV5-6 to TRBJ2-7; D is perhaps TRBD1 (6 bases). CDR3 size: 18 residues. Between the trimmed V and J ends, which lost 4 bases and 6 bases, there was a span of 29 bases. CDR1 is SGHDT, CDR2 YYEEEE, per germline. This chain's CDR3 is CASSVSGPRDTYWGEQYF. In DNA form, the CDR3 reads TGTGCCAGCAGCGTCTCGGGTCCTAGGGACACATATTGGGGCGAGCAGTACTTC. The full variable domain, with the rest looked up from reference TRBV5-6 and TRBJ2-7, is DAGVTQSPTHLIKTRGQQVTLRCSPKSGHDTVSWYQQALGQGPQFIFQYYEEEERQRGNFPDRFSGHQFPNYSSELNVNALLLGDSALYLCASSVSGPRDTYWGEQYFGPGTRLTVT.

This clone came up a few times. V usage is TRBV7-9 and J usage is TRBJ1-1; 7 bases agree with TRBD1. The germline CDR1 and CDR2 sequences are SEHNR and FQNEAQ (reference sequence). The CDR3 is 15 residues long. V shed 5 bases and J 1 base; nucleotides not matched to a gene: 7. This CDR3 is CASSLWTGPNTEAFF. CDR3 nucleotide sequence: TGTGCCAGCAGCCTTTGGACAGGCCCGAACACTGAAGCTTTCTTT.

CDR3 in amino acids: CASSGGLRPNEQYF. In DNA, the CDR3 is TGTGCCAGCAGCGGAGGACTACGACCCAACGAGCAGTACTTC. The chain employs TRBV7-2 and TRBJ2-7; D is possibly TRBD2 (6 bases). CDR1 is SGHTA, CDR2 FQGNSA, per germline. V was shortened by 5 bases and J by 5 bases, with 16 bases between the two germline ends. The CDR3 totals 14 residues.

The rearrangement links TRBV5-1 to TRBJ2-5, with 7 bases matching TRBD1. The germline V gene has CDR1 SGHRS and CDR2 YFSETQ. The CDR3 is made up of 14 amino acids. After removal of 4 bases from V and 5 bases from J, the junction contained 8 bases not matched to a gene. The CDR3 sequence is CASSPGQFVETQYF. The DNA for the CDR3 is TGCGCCAGCAGCCCGGGACAGTTCGTTGAGACCCAGTACTTC.

As regards this clone: Other nucleotide sequences from this sample produce the same CDR3. The chain recombines TRBV4-3 with TRBJ2-3, with 10 bases that match TRBD2. V was clipped by 0 bases and J by 1 base; unmatched bases: 1. Germline CDR1 reads LGHNA; CDR2 reads YSLEER. The CDR3 spans 16 residues. The DNA of the CDR3 is TGCGCCAGCAGCCAAGATCTAGCGGGGGGCACAGATACGCAGTATTTT. Protein: CASSQDLAGGTDTQYF.

The gene calls are TRBV28 and TRBJ2-1; 7 nucleotides agree with TRBD2. V lost 6 bases to trimming and J lost 10 bases; unmatched junction nucleotides: 15. Germline CDR1 reads MDHEN; CDR2 reads SYDVKM. This CDR3 spans 15 amino acids. CDR3 amino acids: CASSGGSRAGREQFF. The DNA for the CDR3 is TGTGCCAGCAGCGGGGGGTCGAGAGCGGGAAGGGAGCAGTTCTTC.

The gene calls are TRBV11-3 and TRBJ2-2, with D possibly being TRBD1 (6 bases). Deletions cut 1 base from V and 7 bases from J, with 10 bases between. The V gene's germline CDR1 is SGHNT and CDR2 YENEEA. The length of the CDR3 is 14 residues. The CDR3 region has the DNA TGTGCCAGCAGCTTAGGGACAGTATTCGGGGAGCTGTTTTTT. Its protein product is CASSLGTVFGELFF.

The table lists this clone with a few counts. The V gene is TRBV6-1, the J gene TRBJ1-2; 11 bases agree with TRBD1. With 1 base clipped from V and 4 bases from J, the junction kept 2 bases outside the gene matches. The germline V gene has CDR1 MNHNS and CDR2 SASEGT. The CDR3 extends over 15 amino acids. The CDR3 spells CASSEGTGGAYGYTF. The CDR3 nucleotides read TGTGCCAGCAGTGAAGGGACAGGGGGCGCCTATGGCTACACCTTC.

The chain links TRBV18 to TRBJ1-5; TRBD1 agrees at 7 bases. Germline loops: CDR1 KGHSH, CDR2 LQKENI. This CDR3 region has 15 residues. Trimming cost V 1 base and J 6 bases; bases outside gene matches: 6. The CDR3 reads CASSPQNRGGQPQHF. CDR3 nucleotides: TGTGCCAGCTCACCACAAAACAGGGGTGGTCAGCCCCAGCATTTT.